A selection of T cell receptor beta chains follows, all from one sample in a study of beta chain features in type 1 diabetes. The assay was immunoSEQ multiplex PCR, and TCRdb's table has in-frame clones only and misses some. The sample lists about 160,000 clones; under 9.5% were seen once. The sample taken for sequencing was central memory CD4+ T cells from blood. Receptors were obtained from a young man with type 1 diabetes. Each CDR3 is given with its conserved first and last residue. D genes are given only for firm matches. Clone size is shown for a subset of rows, as once, few, many or a class of expanded clone.

D: TRBD2
size: -
V: TRBV7-2
J: TRBJ2-3
DNA: TGTGCCAGCAGCATCTGGACTAGCGGGGGGACAGATACGCAGTATTTT
CDR3: CASSIWTSGGTDTQYF

D: -
size: -
V: TRBV6-1
J: TRBJ2-2
DNA: TGTGCCACGCAAAACAGGGATACCGGGGAGCTGTTTTTT
CDR3: CATQNRDTGELFF

D: -
size: few
V: TRBV2
J: TRBJ1-1
DNA: TGTGCCAGCAATTACTACACTGAAGCTTTCTTT
CDR3: CASNYYTEAFF

D: TRBD1
size: -
V: TRBV27
J: TRBJ2-6
DNA: TGTGCCAGCAGGGGACAGGGTTCCAACGTCCTGACTTTC
CDR3: CASRGQGSNVLTF

D: -
size: few
V: TRBV7-9
J: TRBJ1-1
DNA: TGTGCCAGCAGCTTAGTGCGGGGGCCCGTTGGTACTGAAGCTTTCTTT
CDR3: CASSLVRGPVGTEAFF

D: TRBD2
size: -
V: TRBV5-1
J: TRBJ2-6
DNA: TGCGCCAGCAGCTTTGATAGCGGGGGTCGCCGAGGCCTGACTTTC
CDR3: CASSFDSGGRRGLTF

D: TRBD1
size: many
V: TRBV7-2
J: TRBJ2-1
DNA: TGTGCCAGCGGTCGGACAGGGGGCAACAATGAGCAGTTCTTC
CDR3: CASGRTGGNNEQFF

D: -
size: few
V: TRBV28
J: TRBJ2-7
DNA: TGTGCCAGCAGAGGCCAGCAGGGGTCCTACGAGCAGTACTTC
CDR3: CASRGQQGSYEQYF

D: -
size: -
V: TRBV9
J: TRBJ2-5
DNA: TGTGCCAGCAGCGTGACAGGGGAGGGAGAGACCCAGTACTTC
CDR3: CASSVTGEGETQYF

D: -
size: -
V: TRBV7-6
J: TRBJ2-2
DNA: TGTGCCAGCGGATTGAGGGAGACCGGGGAGCTGTTTTTT
CDR3: CASGLRETGELFF